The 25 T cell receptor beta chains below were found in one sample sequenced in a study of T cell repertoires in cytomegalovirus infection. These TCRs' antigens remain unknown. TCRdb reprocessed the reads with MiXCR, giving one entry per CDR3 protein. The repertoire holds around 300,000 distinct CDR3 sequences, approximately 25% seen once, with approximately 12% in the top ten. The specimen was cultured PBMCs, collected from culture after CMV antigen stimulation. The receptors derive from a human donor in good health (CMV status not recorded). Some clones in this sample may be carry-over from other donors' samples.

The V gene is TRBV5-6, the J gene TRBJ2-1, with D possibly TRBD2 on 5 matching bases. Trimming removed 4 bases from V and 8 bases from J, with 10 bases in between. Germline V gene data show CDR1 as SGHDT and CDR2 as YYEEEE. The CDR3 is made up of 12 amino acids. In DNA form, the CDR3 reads TGTGCCAGCAGCCCGGGGTTCGATGAGCAGTTCTTC. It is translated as CASSPGFDEQFF.

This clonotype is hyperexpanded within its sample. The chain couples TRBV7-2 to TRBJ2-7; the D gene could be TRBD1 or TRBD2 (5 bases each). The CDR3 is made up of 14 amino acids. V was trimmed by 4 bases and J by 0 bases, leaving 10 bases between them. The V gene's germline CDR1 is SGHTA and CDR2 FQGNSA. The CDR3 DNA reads TGTGCCAGCAGCTCGGGACGTGGCTCCTACGAGCAGTACGTC. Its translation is CASSSGRGSYEQYV.

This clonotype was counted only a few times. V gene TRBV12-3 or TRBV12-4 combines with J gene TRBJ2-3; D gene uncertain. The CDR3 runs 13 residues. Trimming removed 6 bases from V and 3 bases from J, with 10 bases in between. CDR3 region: CASRLRSTDTQYF. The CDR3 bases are TGTGCCAGCAGATTAAGGTCAACAGATACGCAGTATTTT.

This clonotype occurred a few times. The DNA of the CDR3 is TGTGCCAGCGGTGCAGGGAGAAATACGCAGTATTTT. Protein: CASGAGRNTQYF. The chain couples TRBV6-1 to TRBJ2-3, with D possibly called TRBD1 or TRBD2 (5 bases each). There are 12 residues in the CDR3. V was shortened by 8 bases and J by 7 bases, with 13 bases between the two germline ends. Germline V lookup: CDR1 MNHNS, CDR2 SASEGT.

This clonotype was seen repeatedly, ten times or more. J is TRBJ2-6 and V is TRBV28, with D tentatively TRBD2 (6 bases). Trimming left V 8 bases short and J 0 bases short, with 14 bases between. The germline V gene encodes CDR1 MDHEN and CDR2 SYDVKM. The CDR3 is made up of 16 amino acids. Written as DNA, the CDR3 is TGTGCCAGCTCTCGGGGGATTAGCTCTGGGGCCAACGTCCTGACTTTC. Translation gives CASSRGISSGANVLTF.

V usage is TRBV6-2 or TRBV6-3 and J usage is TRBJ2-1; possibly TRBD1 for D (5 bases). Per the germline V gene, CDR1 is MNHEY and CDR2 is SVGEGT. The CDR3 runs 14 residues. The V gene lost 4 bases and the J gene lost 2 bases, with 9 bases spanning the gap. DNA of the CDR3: TGTGCCAGCAGTTTGACAGCTCCCTACAATGAGCAGTTCTTC. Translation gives CASSLTAPYNEQFF.

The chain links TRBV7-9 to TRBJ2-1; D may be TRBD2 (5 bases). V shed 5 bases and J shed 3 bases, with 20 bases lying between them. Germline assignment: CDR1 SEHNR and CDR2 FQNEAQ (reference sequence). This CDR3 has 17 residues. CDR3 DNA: TGTGCCAGCAGCGACCGATCAAGCGGAGATAACTACAATGAGCAGTTCTTC. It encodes CASSDRSSGDNYNEQFF.

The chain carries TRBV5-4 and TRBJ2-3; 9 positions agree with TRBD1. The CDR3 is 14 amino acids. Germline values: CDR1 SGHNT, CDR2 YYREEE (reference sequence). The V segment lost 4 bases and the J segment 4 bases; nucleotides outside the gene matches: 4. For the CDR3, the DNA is TGTGCCAGCAGCACCGGGACAGGGTCAGATACGCAGTATTTT. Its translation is CASSTGTGSDTQYF.

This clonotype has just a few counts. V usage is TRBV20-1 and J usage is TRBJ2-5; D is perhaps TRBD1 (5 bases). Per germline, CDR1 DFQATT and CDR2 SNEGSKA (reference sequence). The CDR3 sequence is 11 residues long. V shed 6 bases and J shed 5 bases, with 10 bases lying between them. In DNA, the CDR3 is TGCAGTGCCGCCTCAGGGGAGACCCAGTACTTC. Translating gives CSAASGETQYF.

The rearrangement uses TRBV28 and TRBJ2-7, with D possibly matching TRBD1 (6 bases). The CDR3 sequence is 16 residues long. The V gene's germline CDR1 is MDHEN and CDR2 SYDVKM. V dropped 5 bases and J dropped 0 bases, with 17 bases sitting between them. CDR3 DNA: TGTGCCAGCAGTCCCCGAACGTGGGGGCGCTCCTACGAGCAGTACTTC. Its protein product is CASSPRTWGRSYEQYF.

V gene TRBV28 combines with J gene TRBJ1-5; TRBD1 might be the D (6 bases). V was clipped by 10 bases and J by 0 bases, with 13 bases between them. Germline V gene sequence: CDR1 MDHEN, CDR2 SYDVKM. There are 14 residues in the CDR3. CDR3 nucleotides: TGTGCCACCCAAGGGGGAAATAGCAATCAGCCCCAGCATTTT. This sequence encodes CATQGGNSNQPQHF.

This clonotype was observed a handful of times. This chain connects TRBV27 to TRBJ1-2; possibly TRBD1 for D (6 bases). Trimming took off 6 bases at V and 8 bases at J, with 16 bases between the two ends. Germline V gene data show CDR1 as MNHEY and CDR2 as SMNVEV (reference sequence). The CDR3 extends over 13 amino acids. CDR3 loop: CASRGGGARGYTF. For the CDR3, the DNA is TGTGCCAGCAGGGGGGGGGGGGCGCGAGGCTACACCTTC.

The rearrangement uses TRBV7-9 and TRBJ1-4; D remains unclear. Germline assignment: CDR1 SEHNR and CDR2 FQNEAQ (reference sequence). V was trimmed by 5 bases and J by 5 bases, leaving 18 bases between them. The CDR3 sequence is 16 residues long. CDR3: CASSPREGTINEKLFF. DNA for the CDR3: TGTGCCAGCAGCCCCCGGGAGGGCACAATAAATGAAAAACTGTTTTTT.

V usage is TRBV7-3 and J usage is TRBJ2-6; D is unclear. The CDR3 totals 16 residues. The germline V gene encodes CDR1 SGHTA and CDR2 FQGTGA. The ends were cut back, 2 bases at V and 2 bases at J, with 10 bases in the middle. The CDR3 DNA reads TGTGCCAGCAGCTTAGTTCTGGGAACTGGGGCCAACGTCCTGACTTTC. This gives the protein CASSLVLGTGANVLTF.

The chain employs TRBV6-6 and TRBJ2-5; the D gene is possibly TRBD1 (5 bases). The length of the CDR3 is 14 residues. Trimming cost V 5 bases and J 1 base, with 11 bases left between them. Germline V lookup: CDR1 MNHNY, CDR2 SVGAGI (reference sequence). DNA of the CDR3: TGTGCCAGCAGTACGACAGTAGCCCAAGAGACCCAGTACTTC. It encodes CASSTTVAQETQYF.

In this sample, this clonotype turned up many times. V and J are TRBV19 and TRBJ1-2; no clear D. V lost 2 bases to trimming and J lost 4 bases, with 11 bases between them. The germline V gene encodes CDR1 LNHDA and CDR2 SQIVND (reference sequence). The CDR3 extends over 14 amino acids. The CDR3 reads CASSINSVTYGYTF. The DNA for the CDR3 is TGTGCCAGTAGTATAAATTCGGTCACCTATGGCTACACCTTC. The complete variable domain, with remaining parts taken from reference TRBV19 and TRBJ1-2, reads DGGITQSPKYLFRKEGQNVTLSCEQNLNHDAMYWYRQDPGQGLRLIYYSQIVNDFQKGDIAEGYSVSREKKESFPLTVTSAQKNPTAFYLCASSINSVTYGYTFGSGTRLTVV.

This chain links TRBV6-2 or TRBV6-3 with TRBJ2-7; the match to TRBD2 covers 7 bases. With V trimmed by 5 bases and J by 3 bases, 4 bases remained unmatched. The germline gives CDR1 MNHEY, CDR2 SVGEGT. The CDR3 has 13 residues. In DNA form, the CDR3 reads TGTGCCAGCAGTGTCGGGACTAACTACGAGCAGTACGTC. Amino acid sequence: CASSVGTNYEQYV.

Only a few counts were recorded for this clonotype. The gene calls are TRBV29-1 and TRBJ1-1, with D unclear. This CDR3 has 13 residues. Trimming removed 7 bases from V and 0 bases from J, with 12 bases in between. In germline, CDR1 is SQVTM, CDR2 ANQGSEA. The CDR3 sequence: CSASIHMNTEAFF. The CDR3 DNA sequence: TGCAGCGCCAGCATACACATGAACACTGAAGCTTTCTTT.

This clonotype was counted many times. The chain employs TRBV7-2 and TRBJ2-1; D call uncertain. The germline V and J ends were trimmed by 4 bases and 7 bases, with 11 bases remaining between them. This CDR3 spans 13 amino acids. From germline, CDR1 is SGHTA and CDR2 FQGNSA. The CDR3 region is CASSSSDGNEQFF. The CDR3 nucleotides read TGTGCCAGCAGCTCATCAGACGGAAATGAGCAGTTCTTC. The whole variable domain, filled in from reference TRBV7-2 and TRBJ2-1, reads GAGVSQSPSNKVTEKGKDVELRCDPISGHTALYWYRQSLGQGLEFLIYFQGNSAPDKSGLPSDRFSAERTGGSVSTLTIQRTQQEDSAVYLCASSSSDGNEQFFGPGTRLTVL.

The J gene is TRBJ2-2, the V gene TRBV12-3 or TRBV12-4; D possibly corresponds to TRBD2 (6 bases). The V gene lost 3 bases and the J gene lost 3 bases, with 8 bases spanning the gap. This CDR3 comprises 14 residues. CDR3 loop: CASSFWEDTGELFF. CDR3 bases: TGTGCCAGCAGTTTTTGGGAGGACACCGGGGAGCTGTTTTTT.

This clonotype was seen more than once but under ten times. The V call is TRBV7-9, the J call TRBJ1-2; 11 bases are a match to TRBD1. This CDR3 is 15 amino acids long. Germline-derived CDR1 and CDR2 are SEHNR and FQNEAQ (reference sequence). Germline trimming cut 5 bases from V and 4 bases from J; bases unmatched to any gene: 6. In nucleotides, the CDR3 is TGTGCCAGCAGCCTACGGACAGGGGGCAGCTATGGCTACACCTTC. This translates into CASSLRTGGSYGYTF. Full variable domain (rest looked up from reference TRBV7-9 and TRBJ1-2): DTGVSQNPRHKITKRGQNVTFRCDPISEHNRLYWYRQTLGQGPEFLTYFQNEAQLEKSRLLSDRFSAERPKGSFSTLEIQRTEQGDSAMYLCASSLRTGGSYGYTFGSGTRLTVV.

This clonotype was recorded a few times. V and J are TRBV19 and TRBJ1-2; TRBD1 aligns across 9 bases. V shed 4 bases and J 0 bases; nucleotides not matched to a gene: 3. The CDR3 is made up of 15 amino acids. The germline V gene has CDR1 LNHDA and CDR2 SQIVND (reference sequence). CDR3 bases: TGTGCCAGTAGTAGAAGACAGGGGGCTAACTATGGCTACACCTTC. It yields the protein CASSRRQGANYGYTF.

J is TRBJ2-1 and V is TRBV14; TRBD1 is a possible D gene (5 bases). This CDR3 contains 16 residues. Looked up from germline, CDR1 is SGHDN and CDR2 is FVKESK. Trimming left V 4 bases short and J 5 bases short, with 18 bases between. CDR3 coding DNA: TGTGCCAGCAGCCGACCCGACAGTCTCCCTCACAATGAGCAGTTCTTC. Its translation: CASSRPDSLPHNEQFF.

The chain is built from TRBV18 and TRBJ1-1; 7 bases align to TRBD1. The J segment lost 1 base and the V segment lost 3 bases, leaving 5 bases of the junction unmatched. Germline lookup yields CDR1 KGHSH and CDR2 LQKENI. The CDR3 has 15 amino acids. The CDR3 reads CASSPEQGWNTEAFF. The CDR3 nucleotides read TGTGCCAGCTCACCCGAACAGGGGTGGAACACTGAAGCTTTCTTT.

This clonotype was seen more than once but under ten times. DNA for the CDR3: TGTGCCAGCAACGACGGAGGATTCTATGGCTACACCTTC. This translates into CASNDGGFYGYTF. The chain combines TRBV9 with TRBJ1-2; no clear D. CDR3 length equals 13 residues. V was cut by 6 bases and J by 4 bases, with 13 bases left in between. Germline-derived CDR1 and CDR2 are SGDLS and YYNGEE.